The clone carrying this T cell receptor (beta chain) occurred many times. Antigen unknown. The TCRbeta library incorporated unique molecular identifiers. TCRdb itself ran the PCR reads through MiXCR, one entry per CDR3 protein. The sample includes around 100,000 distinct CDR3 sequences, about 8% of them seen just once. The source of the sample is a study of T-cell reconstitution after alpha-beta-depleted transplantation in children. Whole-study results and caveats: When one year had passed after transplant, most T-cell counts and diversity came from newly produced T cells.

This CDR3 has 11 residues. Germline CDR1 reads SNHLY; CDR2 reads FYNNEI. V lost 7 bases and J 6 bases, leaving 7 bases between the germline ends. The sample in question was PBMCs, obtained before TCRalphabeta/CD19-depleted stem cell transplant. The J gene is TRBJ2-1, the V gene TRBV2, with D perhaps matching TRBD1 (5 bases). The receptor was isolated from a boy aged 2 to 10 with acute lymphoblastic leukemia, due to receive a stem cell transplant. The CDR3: CASTQGNEQFF. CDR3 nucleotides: TGTGCCAGCACTCAGGGCAATGAGCAGTTCTTC. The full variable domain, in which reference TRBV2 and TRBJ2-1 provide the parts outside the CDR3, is EPEVTQTPSHQVTQMGQEVILRCVPISNHLYFYWYRQILGQKVEFLVSFYNNEISEKSEIFDDQFSVERPDGSNFTLKIRSTKLEDSAMYFCASTQGNEQFFGPGTRLTVL.